This passage covers 26 T cell receptor beta chains from one sample sequenced in a study of OX40 agonist ivuxolimab in advanced cancers. Libraries were prepared by immunoSEQ multiplex PCR; TCRdb keeps only in-frame clonotypes and omits some of them. Here the sample spans 40,000 to 60,000 clones, 75% to 90% being singletons. The sample consisted of CD4+ or CD8+ T cells sorted from blood, taken in a trial of the OX40 agonist ivuxolimab. The receptors originated from an adult with an advanced solid tumor such as melanoma, head and neck, liver or kidney cancer.

This sequence joins TRBV19 and TRBJ1-5; D is ambiguous. V was shortened by 1 base and J by 2 bases, with 9 bases between the two germline ends. This CDR3 comprises 15 residues. The germline V gene has CDR1 LNHDA and CDR2 SQIVND (reference sequence). The CDR3 bases are TGTGCCAGTAGTATAGGAGGAATCGGCAATCAGCCCCAGCATTTT. Protein product: CASSIGGIGNQPQHF.

The J gene is TRBJ1-1, the V gene TRBV30; TRBD1 is a possible D gene (5 bases). Germline V gene sequence: CDR1 GTSNPN, CDR2 SVGIG (reference sequence). Deletions cut 0 bases from V and 2 bases from J, with 7 bases between. The CDR3 length is 13 residues. This chain's CDR3 is CAWSVQDNTEAFF. CDR3 in DNA: TGTGCCTGGAGTGTACAGGATAACACTGAAGCTTTCTTT.

This clone turned up a few times. The chain joins TRBV13 to TRBJ1-2; D not resolved. V gave up 1 base and J gave up 2 bases, with 8 bases separating them. The CDR3 length is 14 residues. Germline CDR1 reads PRHDT; CDR2 reads FYEKMQ (reference sequence). CDR3: CASSLDGGNYGYTF. The CDR3, as DNA: TGTGCCAGCAGCTTAGACGGAGGAAACTATGGCTACACCTTC.

This clone came up once. This chain connects TRBV6-1 to TRBJ1-4, with D possibly TRBD1 on 5 matching bases. The CDR3 runs 15 residues. The germline CDR1 and CDR2 sequences are MNHNS and SASEGT. Between the trimmed V and J ends, which lost 1 base and 5 bases, there was a span of 11 bases. In DNA form, the CDR3 reads TGTGCCAGCAGTGAAGGAGTGACAGTAAATGAAAAACTGTTTTTT. Translated, it gives CASSEGVTVNEKLFF.

V and J are TRBV18 and TRBJ2-5, with D hard to call. The CDR3 length is 13 residues. In germline, CDR1 is KGHSH, CDR2 LQKENI. V dropped 2 bases and J dropped 0 bases, with 4 bases sitting between them. For the CDR3, the DNA is TGTGCCAGCTCACCAGGGCACCAAGAGACCCAGTACTTC. This sequence encodes CASSPGHQETQYF.

V gene TRBV27 combines with J gene TRBJ1-5, with D possibly TRBD1 on 5 matching bases. Germline V gene data show CDR1 as MNHEY and CDR2 as SMNVEV (reference sequence). Trimming pared 5 bases from V and 2 bases from J, leaving 13 bases between. The CDR3 totals 15 residues. CDR3 region: CASSPEGFGNQPQHF. CDR3 nucleotide sequence: TGTGCCAGCAGTCCAGAGGGGTTCGGCAATCAGCCCCAGCATTTT.

This chain uses TRBV18 with TRBJ2-1; a possible D gene is TRBD1 (5 bases). The CDR3 length is 13 residues. CDR1 is KGHSH, CDR2 LQKENI, per germline. Trimming pared 3 bases from V and 6 bases from J, leaving 9 bases between. Written as DNA, the CDR3 is TGTGCCAGCTCACCGGCAGGGTCCAATGAGCAGTTCTTC. It specifies CASSPAGSNEQFF.

The chain joins TRBV6-1 to TRBJ2-2, with D tentatively TRBD1 (5 bases). V was cut by 2 bases and J by 6 bases, with 10 bases left in between. The CDR3 is 14 amino acids. Per the germline V gene, CDR1 is MNHNS and CDR2 is SASEGT. The CDR3 sequence: CASSELQVAGELFF. The CDR3 DNA is TGTGCCAGCAGTGAACTACAGGTAGCCGGGGAGCTGTTTTTT.

The genes are TRBV7-8 and TRBJ2-5, with a tentative D call TRBD2 (6 bases). Trimming left V 5 bases short and J 2 bases short, with 15 bases between. CDR3 length: 15 amino acids. The germline V gene has CDR1 SGHVS and CDR2 FQNEAQ. As DNA, the CDR3 is TGTGCCAGCAGCGGTAGGCGACTAGTACAAGAGACCCAGTACTTC. Translated, it gives CASSGRRLVQETQYF.

J is TRBJ1-2 and V is TRBV6-1; unclear D gene. Germline V CDR1 and CDR2: MNHNS, SASEGT. The V end was cut by 0 bases, the J end by 2 bases, with 13 bases between. This CDR3 is 16 amino acids long. CDR3 region: CASSEALDARNYGYTF. CDR3 in DNA: TGTGCCAGCAGTGAAGCGCTGGACGCACGGAACTATGGCTACACCTTC.

The chain recombines TRBV28 with TRBJ1-4; 7 bases are a match to TRBD1. Germline V gene lookup returns CDR1 MDHEN and CDR2 SYDVKM. The CDR3 contains 14 residues. With V trimmed by 5 bases and J by 7 bases, 7 bases remained unmatched. CDR3 DNA sequence: TGTGCCAGCAGTCGACAGGGAGGCATTGAAAAACTGTTTTTT. Residues: CASSRQGGIEKLFF.

The chain links TRBV7-9 to TRBJ2-1; no clear D. The CDR3 consists of 14 residues. Trimming cost V 1 base and J 5 bases, with 9 bases left between them. The germline V gene encodes CDR1 SEHNR and CDR2 FQNEAQ (reference sequence). The chain's CDR3 is CASSLDMTDNEQFF. CDR3 in DNA: TGTGCCAGCAGCTTAGACATGACTGACAATGAGCAGTTCTTC.

This clone appeared a few times. The V and J genes are TRBV2 and TRBJ1-4; TRBD1 might be the D (5 bases). The CDR3 runs to 14 residues. Trimming stripped 7 bases from V and 3 bases from J, with 12 bases between. Germline V lookup: CDR1 SNHLY, CDR2 FYNNEI. The CDR3 spells CASMTGGANEKLFF. CDR3 nucleotides: TGTGCCAGCATGACTGGGGGGGCTAATGAAAAACTGTTTTTT.

The CDR3 sequence: CASSFRGAGYEQYF. The CDR3 bases are TGTGCCAGCAGCTTTAGAGGCGCGGGCTACGAGCAGTACTTC. The chain carries TRBV7-9 and TRBJ2-7; D is possibly TRBD2 (5 bases). Germline V CDR1 and CDR2: SEHNR, FQNEAQ (reference sequence). The CDR3 spans 14 residues. The V end lost 3 bases, the J end lost 3 bases, and 12 bases lay between the germline ends.

The rearrangement uses TRBV2 and TRBJ1-4, with D possibly TRBD1 on 5 matching bases. CDR3 length equals 15 residues. From germline, CDR1 is SNHLY and CDR2 FYNNEI. V was clipped by 3 bases and J by 10 bases, with 18 bases between them. In nucleotides, the CDR3 is TGTGCCAGCAGTGAGGGAACAGGCTACCAGGGAAAACTGTTTTTT. Translating it yields CASSEGTGYQGKLFF. The whole variable domain, filled in from reference TRBV2 and TRBJ1-4, reads EPEVTQTPSHQVTQMGQEVILRCVPISNHLYFYWYRQILGQKVEFLVSFYNNEISEKSEIFDDQFSVERPDGSNFTLKIRSTKLEDSAMYFCASSEGTGYQGKLFFGSGTQLSVL.

The chain joins TRBV28 to TRBJ1-2; D is possibly TRBD1 (6 bases). Between the trimmed V and J ends, which lost 7 bases and 1 base, there was a span of 16 bases. The CDR3 is made up of 15 amino acids. Looked up from germline, CDR1 is MDHEN and CDR2 is SYDVKM. The CDR3 DNA reads TGTGCCAGCACCCTCACGGACAGACGTAACTATGGCTACACCTTC. Translated, it gives CASTLTDRRNYGYTF.

The rearrangement uses TRBV19 and TRBJ2-1; no clear D gene. Trimming took off 5 bases at V and 0 bases at J, with 14 bases between the two ends. This CDR3 has 16 residues. Germline CDR1 and CDR2: LNHDA and SQIVND (reference sequence). The CDR3 loop is CASSVRLASSYNEQFF. The CDR3 DNA follows: TGTGCCAGTAGTGTCAGACTGGCAAGCTCCTACAATGAGCAGTTCTTC.

This chain links TRBV19 with TRBJ2-7, with D possibly being TRBD2 (6 bases). The germline V gene has CDR1 LNHDA and CDR2 SQIVND (reference sequence). Trimming pared 7 bases from V and 6 bases from J, leaving 10 bases between. This CDR3 has 11 residues. The CDR3 spells CASNSGVEQYF. The CDR3, as DNA: TGTGCCAGTAATAGCGGCGTCGAGCAGTACTTC.

The rearrangement links TRBV5-4 to TRBJ1-1, with TRBD1 as a possible D gene (5 bases). CDR1 and CDR2 (germline): SGHNT, YYREEE (reference sequence). Trimming removed 4 bases from V and 6 bases from J, with 13 bases in between. This CDR3 spans 13 amino acids. The CDR3 reads CASSRGGTAEAFF. The CDR3 coding sequence is TGTGCCAGCAGCCGGGGGGGGACGGCTGAAGCTTTCTTT.

The genes are TRBV30 and TRBJ2-1; D gene uncertain. CDR1 is GTSNPN and CDR2 is SVGIG in the germline V gene (reference sequence). Trimming removed 2 bases at V and 5 bases at J, with 7 bases between. This CDR3 is built from 12 residues. CDR3 sequence (DNA): TGTGCCTGGAGTCCAAACCACAATGAGCAGTTCTTC. This gives the protein CAWSPNHNEQFF.

The chain recombines TRBV7-8 with TRBJ2-3, with TRBD1 as a possible D gene (5 bases). Germline V gene sequence: CDR1 SGHVS, CDR2 FQNEAQ. The CDR3 loop spans 15 amino acids. V dropped 3 bases and J dropped 0 bases, with 10 bases sitting between them. CDR3 DNA: TGTGCCAGCAGCTTTCTTGGACACAGCACAGATACGCAGTATTTT. Translated, it gives CASSFLGHSTDTQYF.

The rearrangement links TRBV19 to TRBJ2-6; D is uncertain. This CDR3 is built from 13 residues. Germline V gene lookup returns CDR1 LNHDA and CDR2 SQIVND (reference sequence). Trimming removed 4 bases at V and 2 bases at J, with 3 bases between. This CDR3 reads CASSTPGANVLTF. Here the CDR3 DNA reads TGTGCCAGTAGTACTCCTGGGGCCAACGTCCTGACTTTC.

Notes on this clone: At one boundary the junction diverges from the germline segment, which might be a read error. The chain combines TRBV7-7 with TRBJ2-1; 12 nucleotides line up with TRBD2. Germline V gene sequence: CDR1 SSHAT, CDR2 FNYEAQ (reference sequence). This CDR3 has 15 amino acids. CDR3 amino acids: CASSLGLAGHNEQFF. In nucleotides, the CDR3 is TGTGCTAGCAGCCTGGGACTAGCGGGCCACAATGAGCAGTTCTTC. Combining the CDR3 with reference TRBV7-7 and TRBJ2-1 gives the whole variable domain GAGVSQSPRYKVTKRGQDVTLRCDPISSHATLYWYQQALGQGPEFLTYFNYEAQPDKSGLPSDRFSAERPEGSISTLTIQRTEQRDSAMYRCASSLGLAGHNEQFFGPGTRLTVL.

This clone was detected once. The DNA of the CDR3 is TGTGCCAGCAGAAGGGTATCGGTAATGGGTAATGGCTACACCTTC. Protein product: CASRRVSVMGNGYTF. This rearrangement joins TRBV2 to TRBJ1-2; D uncertain. V was clipped by 6 bases and J by 6 bases, with 20 bases between them. Germline CDR1 and CDR2: SNHLY and FYNNEI. The CDR3 runs to 15 residues.

The V gene is TRBV18, the J gene TRBJ1-2, with 7 nucleotides matching TRBD1. CDR1 and CDR2 (germline): KGHSH, LQKENI. V was clipped by 8 bases and J by 3 bases; unmatched bases: 6. The CDR3 extends over 13 amino acids. CDR3: CASGVGTDYGYTF. CDR3 coding DNA: TGTGCCAGCGGTGTCGGGACAGACTATGGCTACACCTTC.

The chain has TRBV11-2 and TRBJ2-3; 10 nucleotides agree with TRBD2. Germline V CDR1 and CDR2: SGHAT, FQNNGV. This CDR3 has 16 amino acids. V shed 4 bases and J 1 base; nucleotides not matched to a gene: 5. As DNA, the CDR3 is TGTGCCAGCAGCTACACCGGACTAGCGGGCACAGATACGCAGTATTTT. Protein sequence: CASSYTGLAGTDTQYF. The full variable domain, rest sourced from reference TRBV11-2 and TRBJ2-3, is EAGVAQSPRYKIIEKRQSVAFWCNPISGHATLYWYQQILGQGPKLLIQFQNNGVVDDSQLPKDRFSAERLKGVDSTLKIQPAKLEDSAVYLCASSYTGLAGTDTQYFGPGTRLTVL.